These T cell receptor beta chains were read from a single sample in a study of T-cell memory formation after mild COVID-19. One entry per CDR3 protein, called by TCRdb with MiXCR from the 5' RACE reads. The profile covers under 400,000 distinct CDR3 sequences, with around 28% appearing a single time and less than 15% taken by the ten largest. Specimen: PBMCs or a T cell subset sorted from them (not recorded which). Receptors were obtained from an adult woman who had mild COVID-19 (a few samples of this study predate the infection). Cell type and time point are not known. The CDR3 runs from the conserved cysteine through the conserved F or W. Size is omitted from some rows. Given values are once, few, many or a class for expanded clones.

v_call clone_size cdr3_aa
TRBV20-1 NA CSARLQASNQPQHF
TRBV20-1 few CSARSLAGGPSTDTQYF
TRBV4-1 NA CASSQGGEKQYF
TRBV5-6 NA CASSFGQALNEKLFF
TRBV7-9 few CASMDRGLETQYF
TRBV12-3/TRBV12-4 NA CASRPELAGVNEQFF
TRBV9 NA CASRSTGDLGEQFF
TRBV18 few CASSPHESYGYTF
TRBV7-9 NA CASSLERLHGELFF
TRBV6-1 few CASSEGRTVPGELFF
TRBV14 NA CASSEVGGSGRNEQYF
TRBV9 NA CASSVVTGGFGEQFF
TRBV15 NA CATSRVNAGGYGYTF
TRBV9 NA CASSVGSGDSYEQYF
TRBV12-3/TRBV12-4 NA CASSQVGQIEYF
TRBV24-1 few CATSDYSGRASNEQFF
TRBV7-9 NA CASSLWTSPKETQYF
TRBV29-1 NA CSVEGGGNTEAFF
TRBV6-1 NA CASRGWDRADGYTF
TRBV7-2 many CASSLLEGVYGYTF
TRBV19 NA CASSRGLATDTQYF
TRBV12-3/TRBV12-4 NA CASTLSRIGEAFF
TRBV9 few CASSFSGRLYF
TRBV29-1 NA CSPLAGGPVATDTQYF
TRBV7-3 few CASSSLTGSYNEQFF
TRBV6-2/TRBV6-3 NA CASSVVGRNFLGYTF
TRBV7-2 NA CASSLASIYEQYF
TRBV4-3 NA CASSQGFQETQYF
TRBV20-1 few CSARDAIAGVTDTQYF
TRBV29-1 NA CSVVSGANEQFF
TRBV5-1 NA CASNPEPSVYEQYF
TRBV20-1 few CSAEQRLSSGSIYEQYF
TRBV6-2/TRBV6-3 few CASSYTGTASRVF
TRBV20-1 few CSARDRASGHSYNEQFF
TRBV5-1 few CASSLGQGSNTIYF
TRBV7-9 few CASSFRTGLETQYF
TRBV15 NA CATSKGGNEQFF
TRBV12-3/TRBV12-4 few CASSFRTGAATEAFF
TRBV5-1 few CASKRDRGFGELFF
TRBV4-1 NA CATGAGASYNEQFF
TRBV6-6 few CASMDRLNTEAFF
TRBV13 few CASSLVRHSGNTIYF